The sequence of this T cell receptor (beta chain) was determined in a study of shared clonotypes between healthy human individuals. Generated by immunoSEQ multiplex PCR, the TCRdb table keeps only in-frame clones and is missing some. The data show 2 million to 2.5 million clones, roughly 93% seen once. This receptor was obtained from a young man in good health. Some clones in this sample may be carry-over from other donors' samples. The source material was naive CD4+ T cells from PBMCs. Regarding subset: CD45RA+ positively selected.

The CDR3 DNA sequence: TGTGCCGGGGGGTCAACGAACACCGGGGAGCTGTTTTTT. Translated, it gives CAGGSTNTGELFF. The rearrangement links TRBV6-5 to TRBJ2-2; TRBD2 is a possible D gene (6 bases). This CDR3 has 13 amino acids. V lost 11 bases to trimming and J lost 0 bases, with 10 bases between them. Germline values: CDR1 MNHEY, CDR2 SVGAGI.